A selection of T cell receptor beta chains follows, all from one sample in a study of T cell responses to AZD1222 COVID-19 vaccine. Repertoires were generated with immunoSEQ multiplex PCR, while TCRdb's copy carries only in-frame clones and drops some. The sample lists roughly 100,000 clones, around nine tenths seen once, with roughly 9.2% in the top ten. The sequenced sample was peripheral blood, obtained on day 0 of AZD1222 vaccination. Every receptor here comes from an adult in good health. The CDR3 runs from the conserved cysteine through the conserved F or W. A D gene is named only where the DNA matches it firmly.

CASSYITGLNTEAFF	TRBJ1-1	TRBV6-2/TRBV6-3	-
CASSLLAGGPGDTQYF	TRBJ2-3	TRBV28	TRBD2
CASSVDRGYTEAFF	TRBJ1-1	TRBV6-5	TRBD1
CASTLVPRVAGELFF	TRBJ2-2	TRBV28	-
CASSLARGAGGYTF	TRBJ1-2	TRBV5-5	-
CATHGQVNTEAFF	TRBJ1-1	TRBV2	TRBD1
CASSWWTSGRGAKNIQYF	TRBJ2-4	TRBV6-2/TRBV6-3	TRBD2
CASSLPFNTEAFF	TRBJ1-1	TRBV28	-
CASSYHGGPEAFF	TRBJ1-1	TRBV6-5	-
CAWSDSGLSTDTQYF	TRBJ2-3	TRBV30	TRBD2
CASSYPSRPGELFF	TRBJ2-2	TRBV6-6	-
CASSLGGQGAFYGYTF	TRBJ1-2	TRBV7-8	TRBD1
CASSYPREGNQPQHF	TRBJ1-5	TRBV6-2/TRBV6-3	-
CASSPLAGAETQYF	TRBJ2-5	TRBV11-2	TRBD2
CSVGAGMNTEAFF	TRBJ1-1	TRBV29-1	-
CASSSSGPNYEQYF	TRBJ2-7	TRBV5-6	-
CASSPVPGLQETQYF	TRBJ2-5	TRBV4-2	-
CASRPKRGSSYEQYF	TRBJ2-7	TRBV6-5	TRBD2
CASSAEGLHNEQFF	TRBJ2-1	TRBV9	-
CASSRSWDIQYF	TRBJ2-4	TRBV3-1/TRBV3-2	-
CASSFAEYYGYTF	TRBJ1-2	TRBV7-2	-
CASSPGVGEKLFF	TRBJ1-4	TRBV25-1	-
CASSIPRANYGYTF	TRBJ1-2	TRBV19	-
CASSELDRANTGELFF	TRBJ2-2	TRBV9	-
CASSESGGNNGMNTEAFF	TRBJ1-1	TRBV10-2	-
CASSPGGPRRDEQYF	TRBJ2-7	TRBV7-2	-
CASSPVQGAEAFF	TRBJ1-1	TRBV18	TRBD1
CASSPLPGARNIQYF	TRBJ2-4	TRBV11-1	-
CAIDSPGSGYNEQFF	TRBJ2-1	TRBV10-3	-
CASSFHSLTSYNEQFF	TRBJ2-1	TRBV7-9	-
CASSLNTYGYTF	TRBJ1-2	TRBV28	-
CASSPYGGSSYEQYF	TRBJ2-7	TRBV27	TRBD2
CATRAAGPYNEQFF	TRBJ2-1	TRBV24-1	-
CASSRTVNTEAFF	TRBJ1-1	TRBV11-2	-
CASSETGLAGEQFF	TRBJ2-1	TRBV6-1	TRBD2
CASSAQSGRAAGELFF	TRBJ2-2	TRBV7-3	TRBD2
CASSPPNSGAINEQFF	TRBJ2-1	TRBV18	-
CASSTEGKNIQYF	TRBJ2-4	TRBV19	-
CASSRRLAGALSTDTQYF	TRBJ2-3	TRBV3-1/TRBV3-2	TRBD2
CASSLERSSYEQYF	TRBJ2-7	TRBV5-1	-
CASSERITRDF	TRBJ2-5	TRBV2	-
CAKAFGLAGEEQFF	TRBJ2-1	TRBV19	TRBD2
CASSIANQPQHF	TRBJ1-5	TRBV19	-
CASSVPSGQGGNEQFF	TRBJ2-1	TRBV9	TRBD1
CSSDGDYFEGTQYF	TRBJ2-5	TRBV29-1	TRBD2
CASSPGLAGGFSSYNEQFF	TRBJ2-1	TRBV28	TRBD2
CASSWGLAETGELFF	TRBJ2-2	TRBV7-7	TRBD2
CASSLRQGAGTGELFF	TRBJ2-2	TRBV7-2	TRBD1
CASSDFGDTGELFF	TRBJ2-2	TRBV6-1	-
CATDDGQVAGEQYF	TRBJ2-7	TRBV10-2	TRBD1
CASSLPGEETQYF	TRBJ2-5	TRBV7-3	-
CATMRQGVSMNTEAFF	TRBJ1-1	TRBV19	TRBD1
CASSLVRGSYEQYF	TRBJ2-7	TRBV7-2	-
CASSPLELAGGGPVETQYF	TRBJ2-5	TRBV3-1/TRBV3-2	TRBD2
CASSLEGARTGELFF	TRBJ2-2	TRBV7-3	TRBD1
CAIRGSRGGLGELFF	TRBJ2-2	TRBV10-3	-